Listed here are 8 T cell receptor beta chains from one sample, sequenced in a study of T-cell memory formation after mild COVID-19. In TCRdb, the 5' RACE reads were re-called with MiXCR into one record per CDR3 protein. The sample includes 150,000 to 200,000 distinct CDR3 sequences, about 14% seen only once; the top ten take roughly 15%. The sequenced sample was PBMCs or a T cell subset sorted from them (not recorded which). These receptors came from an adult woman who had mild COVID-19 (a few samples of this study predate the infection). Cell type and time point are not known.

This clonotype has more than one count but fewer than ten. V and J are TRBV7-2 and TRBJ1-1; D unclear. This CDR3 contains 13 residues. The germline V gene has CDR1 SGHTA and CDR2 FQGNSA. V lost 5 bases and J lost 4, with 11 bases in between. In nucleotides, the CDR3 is TGTGCCAGCAGCCGTACGGGGTTCACTGAAGCTTTCTTT. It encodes CASSRTGFTEAFF.

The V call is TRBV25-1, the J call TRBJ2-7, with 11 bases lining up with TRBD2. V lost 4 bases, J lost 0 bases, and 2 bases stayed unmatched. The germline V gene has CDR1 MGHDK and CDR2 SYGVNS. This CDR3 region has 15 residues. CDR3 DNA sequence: TGTGCCAGCAGTGGGGGGACTAGCGGCTCCTACGAGCAGTACTTC. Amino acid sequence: CASSGGTSGSYEQYF.

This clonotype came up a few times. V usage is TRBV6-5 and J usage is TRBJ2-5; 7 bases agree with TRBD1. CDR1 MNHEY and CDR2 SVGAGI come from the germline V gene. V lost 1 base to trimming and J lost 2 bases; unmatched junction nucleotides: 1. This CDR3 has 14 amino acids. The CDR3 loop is CASSYLTGQETQYF. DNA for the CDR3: TGTGCCAGCAGTTACTTGACAGGGCAAGAGACCCAGTACTTC.

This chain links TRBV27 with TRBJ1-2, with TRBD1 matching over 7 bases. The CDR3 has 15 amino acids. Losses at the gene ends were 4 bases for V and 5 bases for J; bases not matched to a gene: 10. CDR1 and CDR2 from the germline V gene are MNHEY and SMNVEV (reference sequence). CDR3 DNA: TGTGCCAGCAGTTCCCTCCGGGACAGCGAGTATGGCTACACCTTC. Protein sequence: CASSSLRDSEYGYTF.

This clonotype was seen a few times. The CDR3 DNA sequence: TGTGCCAGCAGCTTAGCCGGGCGGTTAGCGGGAGCTGGAGAGCAGTTCTTC. The encoded protein is CASSLAGRLAGAGEQFF. The V call is TRBV7-9, the J call TRBJ2-1; 9 bases are shared with TRBD2. The V and J ends lost 0 bases and 10 bases, in that order; junction bases with no gene match: 13. CDR3 length: 17 amino acids. Germline CDR1 and CDR2: SEHNR and FQNEAQ (reference sequence).

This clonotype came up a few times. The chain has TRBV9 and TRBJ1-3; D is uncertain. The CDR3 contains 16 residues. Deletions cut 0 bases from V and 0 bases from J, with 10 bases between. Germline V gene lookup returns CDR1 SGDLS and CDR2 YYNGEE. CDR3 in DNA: TGTGCCAGCAGCGTAGACCTCTCGGGCTCTGGAAACACCATATATTTT. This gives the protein CASSVDLSGSGNTIYF.

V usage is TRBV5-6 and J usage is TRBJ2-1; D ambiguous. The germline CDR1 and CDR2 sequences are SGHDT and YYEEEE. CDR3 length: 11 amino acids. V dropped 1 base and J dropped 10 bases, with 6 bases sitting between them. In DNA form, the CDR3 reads TGTGCCAGCAGCTTGAACAGAGAGCAGTTCTTC. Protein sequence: CASSLNREQFF.

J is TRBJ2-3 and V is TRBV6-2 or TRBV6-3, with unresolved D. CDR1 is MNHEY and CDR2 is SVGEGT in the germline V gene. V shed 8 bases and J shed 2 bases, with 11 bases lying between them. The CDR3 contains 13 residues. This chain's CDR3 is CASSRTNTDTQYF. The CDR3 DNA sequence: TGTGCCAGCTCCCGGACCAACACAGATACGCAGTATTTT.